Following are 3 T cell receptor beta chains from one sample sequenced in a study of CD8+ T cells in alopecia areata. Following extraction, RNA underwent reverse transcription to cDNA, which served as the sequencing template. Sequencing was performed with immunoSEQ multiplex PCR; in TCRdb, only in-frame clones are kept and a portion is missing. The sample has 90,000 to 130,000 clones, 59% seen once. The sample taken for sequencing was CD8+ T cells sorted from blood. All receptors come from a human donor in good health.

The J gene is TRBJ2-5, the V gene TRBV29-1; 10 nucleotides match TRBD2. The CDR3 length is 17 residues. Germline lookup yields CDR1 SQVTM and CDR2 ANQGSEA. With 2 bases clipped from V and 5 bases from J, the junction kept 14 bases outside the gene matches. Here the CDR3 DNA reads TGCAGCGTTGAAAAGGGGCCCAGCGGGGGGGCCAGGGAGACCCAGTACTTC. It yields the protein CSVEKGPSGGARETQYF.

The rearrangement uses TRBV7-9 and TRBJ1-2, with a tentative D call TRBD1 (5 bases). Trimming pared 6 bases from V and 5 bases from J, leaving 13 bases between. There are 13 residues in the CDR3. Germline values: CDR1 SEHNR, CDR2 FQNEAQ (reference sequence). Written as DNA, the CDR3 is TGTGCCAGCAGTTTTGACAGACCTTATGGCTACACCTTC. Translating it yields CASSFDRPYGYTF.

The chain recombines TRBV9 with TRBJ2-1; D call uncertain. The CDR3 runs 14 residues. CDR1 and CDR2 from the germline V gene are SGDLS and YYNGEE. Between the trimmed V and J ends, which lost 0 bases and 4 bases, there was a span of 8 bases. CDR3 nucleotides: TGTGCCAGCAGCGTAGGAGTACCTTACAATGAGCAGTTCTTC. Translation: CASSVGVPYNEQFF.